This TCR beta chain was profiled in a study of ipilimumab plus nivolumab after autologous stem cell transplantation. Assay: immunoSEQ multiplex PCR; the TCRdb copy retains only in-frame clones and omits some. The profile covers about 22,000 clones, with just under 75% appearing a single time and roughly a quarter taken by the ten largest. This clone was observed a handful of times. Its ends do not fully match the called genes, so a read error is possible. This CDR3 region has 15 residues. Germline loops: CDR1 SGHKS, CDR2 YYEKEE (reference sequence). This TCR was recovered from a male donor with diffuse large B-cell lymphoma. Sequencing used PBMCs, obtained in a trial of ipilimumab plus nivolumab as post-transplant consolidation. The rearrangement links TRBV5-5 to TRBJ1-5, with D possibly being TRBD1 (6 bases). This CDR3 is CASSLGVPGDQPQHF. The CDR3 DNA sequence: TGTGCCAGCAGTTTGGGGGTGCCAGGGGATCAGCCCCAGCATTTT.